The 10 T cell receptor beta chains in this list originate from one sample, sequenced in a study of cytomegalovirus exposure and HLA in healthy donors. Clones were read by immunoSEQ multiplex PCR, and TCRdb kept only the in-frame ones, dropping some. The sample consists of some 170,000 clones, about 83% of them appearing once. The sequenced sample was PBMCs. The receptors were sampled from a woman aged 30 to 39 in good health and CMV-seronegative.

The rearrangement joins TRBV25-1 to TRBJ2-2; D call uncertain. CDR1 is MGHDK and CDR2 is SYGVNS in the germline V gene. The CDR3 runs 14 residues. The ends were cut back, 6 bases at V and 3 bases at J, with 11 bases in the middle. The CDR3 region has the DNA TGTGCCAGCAGAGAGTCGCGAGACACCGGGGAGCTGTTTTTT. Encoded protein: CASRESRDTGELFF.

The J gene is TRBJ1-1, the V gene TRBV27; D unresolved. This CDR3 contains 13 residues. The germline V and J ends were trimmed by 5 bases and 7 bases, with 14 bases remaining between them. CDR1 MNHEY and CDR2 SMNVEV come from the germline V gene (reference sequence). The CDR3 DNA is TGTGCCAGCAGTCGGCGGCCTTACTTTGAAGCTTTCTTT. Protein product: CASSRRPYFEAFF.

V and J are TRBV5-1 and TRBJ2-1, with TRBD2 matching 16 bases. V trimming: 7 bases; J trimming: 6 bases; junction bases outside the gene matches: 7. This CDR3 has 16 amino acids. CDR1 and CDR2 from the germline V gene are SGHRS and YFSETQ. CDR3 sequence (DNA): TGCGCCAGCTCACCGGGACTAGCGGGGGGGAGCAATGAGCAGTTCTTC. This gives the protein CASSPGLAGGSNEQFF.

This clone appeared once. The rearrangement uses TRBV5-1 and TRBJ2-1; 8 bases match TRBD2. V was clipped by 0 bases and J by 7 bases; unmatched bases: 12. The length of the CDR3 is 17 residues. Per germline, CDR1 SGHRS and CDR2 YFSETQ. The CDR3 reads CASSLAGRGAVGNEQFF. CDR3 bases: TGCGCCAGCAGCTTGGCTGGGCGGGGGGCGGTAGGTAATGAGCAGTTCTTC.

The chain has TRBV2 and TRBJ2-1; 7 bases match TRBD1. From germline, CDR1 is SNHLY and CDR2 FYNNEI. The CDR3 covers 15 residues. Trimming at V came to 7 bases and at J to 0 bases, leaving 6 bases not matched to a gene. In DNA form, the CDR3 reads TGTGCCAGCATGGACAGGTCGAGCTCCTACAATGAGCAGTTCTTC. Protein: CASMDRSSSYNEQFF.

CDR3 bases: TGTGCCAGCAGTGAATCCCTAGCGGGGGGCTATGAGCAGTTCTTC. The encoded protein is CASSESLAGGYEQFF. The chain has TRBV2 and TRBJ2-1; 11 positions agree with TRBD2. The length of the CDR3 is 15 residues. Looked up from germline, CDR1 is SNHLY and CDR2 is FYNNEI. The J segment lost 8 bases and the V segment lost 2 bases, leaving 5 bases of the junction unmatched.

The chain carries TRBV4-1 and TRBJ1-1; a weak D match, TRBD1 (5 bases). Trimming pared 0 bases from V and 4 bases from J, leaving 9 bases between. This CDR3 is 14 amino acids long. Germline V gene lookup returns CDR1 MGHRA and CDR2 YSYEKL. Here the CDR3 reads CASSQDRGGTEAFF. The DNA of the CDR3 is TGCGCCAGCAGCCAAGATCGGGGGGGCACTGAAGCTTTCTTT.

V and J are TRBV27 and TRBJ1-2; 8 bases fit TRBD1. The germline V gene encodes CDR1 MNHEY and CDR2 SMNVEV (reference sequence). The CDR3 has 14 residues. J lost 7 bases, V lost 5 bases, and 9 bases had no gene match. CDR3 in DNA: TGTGCCAGCAGTATGAAAGAACAGGGGGGTGGCTACACCTTC. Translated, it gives CASSMKEQGGGYTF.

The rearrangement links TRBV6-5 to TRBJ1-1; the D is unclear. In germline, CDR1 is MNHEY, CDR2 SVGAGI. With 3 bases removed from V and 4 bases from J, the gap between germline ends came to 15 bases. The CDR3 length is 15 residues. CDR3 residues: CASSYARQGSTEAFF. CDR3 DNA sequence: TGTGCCAGCAGTTATGCCCGACAAGGGAGCACTGAAGCTTTCTTT.

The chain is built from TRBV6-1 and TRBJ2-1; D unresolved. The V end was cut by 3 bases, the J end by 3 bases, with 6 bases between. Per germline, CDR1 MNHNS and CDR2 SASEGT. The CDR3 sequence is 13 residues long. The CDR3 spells CASSEVSYNEQFF. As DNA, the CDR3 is TGTGCCAGCAGTGAGGTCAGCTACAATGAGCAGTTCTTC.